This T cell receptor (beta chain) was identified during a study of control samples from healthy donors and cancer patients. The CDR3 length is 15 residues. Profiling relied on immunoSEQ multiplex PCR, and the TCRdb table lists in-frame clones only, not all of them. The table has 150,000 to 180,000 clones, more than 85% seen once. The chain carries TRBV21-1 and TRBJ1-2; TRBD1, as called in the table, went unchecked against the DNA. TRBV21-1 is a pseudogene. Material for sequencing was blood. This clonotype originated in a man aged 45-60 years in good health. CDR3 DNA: TGTGCCAGCAGCAAATGTAGGACAGGGGGTTATGGCTACACCTTC. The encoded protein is CASSKCRTGGYGYTF.